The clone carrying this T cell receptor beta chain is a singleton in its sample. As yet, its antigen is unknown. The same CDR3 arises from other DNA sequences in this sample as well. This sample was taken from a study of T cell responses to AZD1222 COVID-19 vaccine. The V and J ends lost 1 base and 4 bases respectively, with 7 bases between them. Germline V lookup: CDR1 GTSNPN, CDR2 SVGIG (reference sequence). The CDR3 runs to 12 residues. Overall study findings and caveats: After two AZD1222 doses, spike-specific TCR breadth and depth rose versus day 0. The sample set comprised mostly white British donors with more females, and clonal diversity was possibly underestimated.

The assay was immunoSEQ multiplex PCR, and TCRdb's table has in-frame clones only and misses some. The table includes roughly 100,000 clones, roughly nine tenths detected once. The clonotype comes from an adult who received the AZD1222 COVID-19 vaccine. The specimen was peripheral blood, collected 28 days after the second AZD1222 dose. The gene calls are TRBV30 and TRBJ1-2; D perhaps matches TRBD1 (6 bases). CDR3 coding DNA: TGTGCCTGGAGTGAGGGGGGCTATGGCTACACCTTC. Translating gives CAWSEGGYGYTF. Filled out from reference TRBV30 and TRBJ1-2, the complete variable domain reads SQTIHQWPATLVQPVGSPLSLECTVEGTSNPNLYWYRQAAGRGLQLLFYSVGIGQISSEVPQNLSASRPQDRQFILSSKKLLLSDSGFYLCAWSEGGYGYTFGSGTRLTVV.